The T cell receptor beta chain described here comes from a study of blood T cell repertoires in COVID-19. The CDR3 is made up of 16 amino acids. The junction had 3 bases not matched to a gene; V was cut back by 3 bases and J by 1 base. The germline gives CDR1 SNHLY, CDR2 FYNNEI. Sequencing used immunoSEQ multiplex PCR; TCRdb keeps in-frame clones, though not all of them. The sample carries about 140,000 clones, 80% to 85% recorded once. V and J are TRBV2 and TRBJ1-5; 10 bases are a match to TRBD1. The sequencing input was peripheral blood. This TCR derives from a woman in her sixties or seventies with active or convalescent COVID-19. DNA of the CDR3: TGTGCCAGCAGTGATGGGGGACAGGGGAGCAATCAGCCCCAGCATTTT. Protein sequence: CASSDGGQGSNQPQHF.